This is a list of T cell receptor beta chains from one sample in a study of blood T cell repertoires in COVID-19. Profiled with immunoSEQ multiplex PCR; TCRdb holds only in-frame clones, not every one. Found here are about 190,000 clones, less than 85% of them singletons; the top ten hold 3.2%. Sequences were obtained from PBMCs or T cells enriched from blood (not recorded which). The source of these receptors is a woman aged 25 to 39 who had recovered from COVID-19. CDR3s include the opening cysteine and the closing phenylalanine or tryptophan. Each record gives: clone size, D gene, V gene, J gene, CDR3 DNA, CDR3 protein. D genes are given only for firm matches. Size tells how often a clone was seen (once, few, many) or the class of an expanded clone, and some rows leave it out.

>-|TRBD1|TRBV19|TRBJ2-6
TGTGCCAGTAGTGACCCACGAGTCGCCGGGACAGGGACTGGGGCCAACGTCCTGACTTTC
CASSDPRVAGTGTGANVLTF
>-|TRBD1|TRBV12-5|TRBJ2-2
TGTGCTAGTGGTTTGGTACTTCAGGGGGCCACCGGGGAGCTGTTTTTT
CASGLVLQGATGELFF
>once|-|TRBV24-1|TRBJ1-5
TGTGCCACCAGTGATTTGCCGGGACAACCCCAGCATTTT
CATSDLPGQPQHF
>-|TRBD2|TRBV12-5|TRBJ2-1
TGTGCTAGTGGTTTGGTACCCGGGACTAGCGGGAGAAGTGAGCAGTTCTTC
CASGLVPGTSGRSEQFF
>few|TRBD1|TRBV27|TRBJ2-7
TGTGCCAGCAGTTTTCGAGGGACAGGGACTTACGAGCAGTACTTC
CASSFRGTGTYEQYF
>-|TRBD1|TRBV2|TRBJ2-7
TGTGCCAGCAGAGCTACAGGGGCCGAGCAGTACTTC
CASRATGAEQYF
>-|-|TRBV7-9|TRBJ1-2
TGTGCCAGCAGCTGGGGAGGAGGCTACACCTTC
CASSWGGGYTF
>-|-|TRBV5-4|TRBJ1-6
TGTGCCAGCAGCATAATGGGGGGGGGACTACCCCTCCACTTT
CASSIMGGGLPLHF
>-|-|TRBV21-1|TRBJ1-1
TGTGCCGGCCCCGGGACAGGGTTTGGGATGAACACTGAAGCTTTCTTT
CAGPGTGFGMNTEAFF
>-|TRBD1|TRBV7-2|TRBJ1-5
TGTGCCAGCAGCGCACGGACAGGGCGGAATCAGCCCCAGCATTTT
CASSARTGRNQPQHF
>-|-|TRBV3-1/TRBV3-2|TRBJ1-5
TGTGCCAGCAGCCAAGGTCAGACAGTTCAACAGCCCCAGCATTTT
CASSQGQTVQQPQHF
>-|TRBD1|TRBV2|TRBJ1-1
TGTGCCAGCAGAACGACCGGGACAGGGCTCGGTGAAGCTTTCTTT
CASRTTGTGLGEAFF
>once|-|TRBV3-1/TRBV3-2|TRBJ1-2
TGTGCCAGCAGCCAAGGTTGGGGGGGTGGCTACACCTTC
CASSQGWGGGYTF
>-|TRBD2|TRBV5-1|TRBJ2-1
TGCGCCAGCAGCTTGCTTAGCGGGAGGAACTACAATGAGCAGTTCTTC
CASSLLSGRNYNEQFF
>-|TRBD2|TRBV3-1/TRBV3-2|TRBJ2-5
TGTGCCAGCAGCCATAATCCGGGACTAGCGGGAGGGCTGGTGTGGGAGACCCAGTACTTC
CASSHNPGLAGGLVWETQYF
>-|TRBD1|TRBV19|TRBJ2-5
TGTGCCAGTAGAGGGACAGGGGCATCTGAAGAGACCCAGTACTTC
CASRGTGASEETQYF
>-|TRBD2|TRBV5-1|TRBJ2-1
TGCGCCAGCAGCTTGGCACCTAGCGGGAGGGCCGGCAATGAGCAGTTCTTC
CASSLAPSGRAGNEQFF
>-|-|TRBV6-5|TRBJ1-1
TGTGCCAGCAGTTACTCACAAAACACTGAAGCTTTCTTT
CASSYSQNTEAFF
>-|TRBD1|TRBV19|TRBJ1-2
TGTGCCAGTAGTGACCCGGGACAGGGGGCCTATGGCTACACCTTC
CASSDPGQGAYGYTF
>-|TRBD1|TRBV2|TRBJ1-1
TGTGCCAGCGGGACAGGGGCCCCAACCAACACTGAAGCTTTCTTT
CASGTGAPTNTEAFF
>-|-|TRBV28|TRBJ1-1
TGTGCCAGCAGTCCCCCACAGGGTCGCACTGAAGCTTTCTTT
CASSPPQGRTEAFF
>-|-|TRBV28|TRBJ1-5
TGTGCCAGCAGTTTATTTCACCGGGTGCGGCAGCCCCAGCATTTT
CASSLFHRVRQPQHF
>few|TRBD2|TRBV20-1|TRBJ2-4
TGCAGTGCTAGGGGGGGGGACCCGCCGTACTTC
CSARGGDPPYF
>-|TRBD1|TRBV5-1|TRBJ2-3
TGCGCCAGCAGAACCACAGGGGGCGCCACAGATACGCAGTATTTT
CASRTTGGATDTQYF
>-|TRBD1|TRBV24-1|TRBJ2-1
TGTGCCACCAGCGAGGGTACAGGGGGCTCTTACAATGAGCAGTTCTTC
CATSEGTGGSYNEQFF
>-|-|TRBV5-4|TRBJ2-5
TGTGCCAGCAGCATACGCGGGATTCAAGAGACCCAGTACTTC
CASSIRGIQETQYF
>once|-|TRBV3-1/TRBV3-2|TRBJ2-7
TGTGCCAGCAGCCGAAGTGGGGGCGGAGCGGGATACGAGCAGTACTTC
CASSRSGGGAGYEQYF
>once|-|TRBV11-2|TRBJ1-3
TGTGCCAGCAGCTCACAGGGTAATGGAAACACCATATATTTT
CASSSQGNGNTIYF
>-|-|TRBV1|TRBJ2-3
TGCACCAGCAGCCAAGGGAACCCAGGAGATACGCAGTATTTT
CTSSQGNPGDTQYF
>many|TRBD2|TRBV11-2|TRBJ2-3
TGTGCCAGCAGCTTAGCGGGAGGGATGGATACGCAGTATTTT
CASSLAGGMDTQYF
>-|-|TRBV4-1|TRBJ1-2
TGCGCCAGCAGCCAAGCTGGGGTAAACGGGGGACGGGATAACTATGGCTACACCTTC
CASSQAGVNGGRDNYGYTF
>few|-|TRBV7-8|TRBJ1-3
TGTGCCAGCAGCTCAAGCCCCCAAATCTCTGGAAACACCATATATTTT
CASSSSPQISGNTIYF
>-|-|TRBV2|TRBJ1-1
TGTGCCAGCAGTGTCCAGGCCGCCAACACTGAAGCTTTCTTT
CASSVQAANTEAFF
>-|TRBD1|TRBV19|TRBJ1-6
TGTGCCAGTAGTAAAGACAGGGAGGGTGGTAATTCACCCCTCCACTTT
CASSKDREGGNSPLHF
>-|TRBD1|TRBV30|TRBJ1-2
TGTGCCTGGAGTACGGACAGGTGGGGGGACTATGGCTACACCTTC
CAWSTDRWGDYGYTF
>-|-|TRBV2|TRBJ2-3
TGTGCCAGCAGTGAAGAGGTGGGGCGAATTTCGGATACGCAGTATTTT
CASSEEVGRISDTQYF